What follows are 20 T cell receptor beta chains derived from one specimen sequenced in a study of blood T cell repertoires in COVID-19. Assay: immunoSEQ multiplex PCR; the TCRdb copy retains only in-frame clones and omits some. Among about 170,000 clones listed, about nine tenths were seen once. Sequences were obtained from peripheral blood. The receptor set was obtained from a woman between 45 and 65 years old with acute or convalescent COVID-19.

The chain has TRBV18 and TRBJ1-1; weak D call: TRBD1 (6 bases). The CDR3 spans 14 residues. CDR1 and CDR2 from the germline V gene are KGHSH and LQKENI. V was shortened by 3 bases and J by 3 bases, with 11 bases between the two germline ends. CDR3 in amino acids: CASSPGGRDTEAFF. Here the CDR3 DNA reads TGTGCCAGCTCACCTGGGGGCAGGGACACTGAAGCTTTCTTT.

The chain joins TRBV10-1 to TRBJ2-3; D possibly corresponds to TRBD2 (5 bases). This CDR3 contains 12 residues. Trimming removed 5 bases from V and 4 bases from J, with 7 bases in between. Germline CDR1 WNHNN, CDR2 SYGVQD (reference sequence). CDR3: CASSQDSDTQYF. CDR3 coding DNA: TGCGCCAGCAGTCAGGACTCAGATACGCAGTATTTT.

This clone was found a few times. V gene TRBV10-3 combines with J gene TRBJ1-5, with D tentatively TRBD1 (6 bases). The V and J ends lost 4 bases and 5 bases respectively, with 12 bases between them. The V gene's germline CDR1 is ENHRY and CDR2 SYGVKD. The CDR3 spans 14 residues. The CDR3 sequence: CAISARGRDQPQHF. Written as DNA, the CDR3 is TGTGCCATCAGTGCCAGGGGAAGGGATCAGCCCCAGCATTTT.

V is TRBV27 and J is TRBJ2-3; TRBD2 might be the D (5 bases). The CDR3 loop spans 13 amino acids. Germline V CDR1 and CDR2: MNHEY, SMNVEV (reference sequence). V was clipped by 7 bases and J by 2 bases, with 10 bases between them. CDR3: CASKADPTDTQYF. The CDR3 coding sequence is TGTGCCAGCAAAGCGGACCCCACAGATACGCAGTATTTT.

The genes are TRBV25-1 and TRBJ1-6; D unresolved. There are 13 residues in the CDR3. The V end was cut by 6 bases, the J end by 8 bases, with 11 bases between. Germline V gene sequence: CDR1 MGHDK, CDR2 SYGVNS. In DNA, the CDR3 is TGTGCCAGCAGGCAAGTCGGGGATTCACCCCTCCACTTT. Encoded protein: CASRQVGDSPLHF.

This clone appeared a few times. The V and J genes are TRBV9 and TRBJ2-1, with D possibly being TRBD1 (5 bases). CDR3 length: 16 residues. V was shortened by 0 bases and J by 2 bases, with 12 bases between the two germline ends. Germline V gene lookup returns CDR1 SGDLS and CDR2 YYNGEE. The CDR3 sequence is CASSVGQGFTYNEQFF. In DNA form, the CDR3 reads TGTGCCAGCAGCGTAGGTCAGGGCTTCACCTACAATGAGCAGTTCTTC.

Only one count was recorded for this clone. The chain recombines TRBV6-2 or TRBV6-3 with TRBJ1-5; D is unresolved. Trimming stripped 6 bases from V and 2 bases from J, with 17 bases between. This CDR3 region has 16 residues. Germline V gene sequence: CDR1 MNHEY, CDR2 SVGEGT. CDR3 bases: TGTGCCAGCAGCCGCCTGGCAGCCAGCGGCAATCAGCCCCAGCATTTT. Amino acid sequence: CASSRLAASGNQPQHF.

The V call is TRBV7-6, the J call TRBJ2-1, with TRBD2 matching over 9 bases. V shed 1 base and J 5 bases; nucleotides not matched to a gene: 3. The CDR3 is 15 amino acids. Germline CDR1 is SGHVS and CDR2 is FNYEAQ. The CDR3 reads CASSLVASGNNEQFF. The CDR3 DNA follows: TGTGCCAGCAGCTTAGTAGCTAGCGGGAACAATGAGCAGTTCTTC.

The V gene is TRBV5-1, the J gene TRBJ2-5; 9 positions agree with TRBD2. Germline loops: CDR1 SGHRS, CDR2 YFSETQ. This CDR3 comprises 18 residues. J was trimmed by 1 base and V by 4 bases; bases with no gene match: 14. This CDR3 is CASSKTSGAPSGQETQYF. The CDR3 nucleotides are TGCGCCAGCAGCAAGACTAGCGGCGCCCCGTCGGGCCAAGAGACCCAGTACTTC.

This clone was seen only once. The chain couples TRBV4-3 to TRBJ2-6, with TRBD2 matching 9 bases. With V trimmed by 0 bases and J by 2 bases, 5 bases remained unmatched. From germline, CDR1 is LGHNA and CDR2 YSLEER. The CDR3 has 18 residues. CDR3 protein: CASSQEPAGGTGANVLTF. CDR3 bases: TGCGCCAGCAGCCAAGAACCAGCGGGGGGTACTGGGGCCAACGTCCTGACTTTC.

The J gene is TRBJ2-7, the V gene TRBV9; 10 bases are a match to TRBD1. From germline, CDR1 is SGDLS and CDR2 YYNGEE. This CDR3 has 15 amino acids. V shed 3 bases, J shed 5 bases, and the junction held 8 bases outside the gene matches. The CDR3, as DNA: TGTGCCAGCAGCGCGGCCGGGACAGGGGTCCACGAGCAGTACTTC. Translation: CASSAAGTGVHEQYF.

J is TRBJ2-7 and V is TRBV5-1; TRBD1 aligns across 7 bases. The CDR3 is 13 amino acids. Per the germline V gene, CDR1 is SGHRS and CDR2 is YFSETQ. V shed 0 bases and J 5 bases; nucleotides not matched to a gene: 2. CDR3 nucleotides: TGCGCCAGCAGCTTGGGACAGGGCCACGAGCAGTACTTC. This codes for CASSLGQGHEQYF.

The chain combines TRBV13 with TRBJ1-2; a weak D match, TRBD1 (5 bases). This CDR3 comprises 15 residues. CDR1 is PRHDT and CDR2 is FYEKMQ in the germline V gene (reference sequence). V lost 2 bases and J 1 base, leaving 11 bases between the germline ends. The CDR3 sequence: CASSLFSGGNYGYTF. The CDR3 nucleotides read TGTGCCAGCAGCTTATTTTCCGGGGGTAACTATGGCTACACCTTC.

This chain links TRBV27 with TRBJ2-7; 11 positions agree with TRBD1. CDR1 MNHEY and CDR2 SMNVEV come from the germline V gene (reference sequence). The CDR3 has 12 residues. V was pared by 6 bases and J by 10 bases, with 5 bases of the junction left unmatched. The CDR3 DNA sequence: TGTGCCAGCAGCGGGACAGGGGGGAGTCAGTACTTC. Translating gives CASSGTGGSQYF.

The CDR3 coding sequence is TGCGCCAGCAGCCAAGGACAGGGGTCCAATCAGCCCCAGCATTTT. Its protein product is CASSQGQGSNQPQHF. This chain joins TRBV4-3 and TRBJ1-5, with 8 bases lining up with TRBD1. This CDR3 region has 15 residues. Germline V gene data show CDR1 as LGHNA and CDR2 as YSLEER. V lost 1 base to trimming and J lost 3 bases; unmatched junction nucleotides: 2.

The chain has TRBV3-1 (or the pseudogene TRBV3-2) and TRBJ2-7; 9 bases are a match to TRBD1. The ends lost 6 bases at V and 2 bases at J; junction bases unmatched: 5. The CDR3 sequence is 14 residues long. Germline V CDR1 and CDR2: LGHDT, YNNKEL (reference sequence). CDR3 residues: CASSSGQGPYEQYF. In DNA, the CDR3 is TGTGCCAGCAGTTCGGGACAGGGCCCCTACGAGCAGTACTTC.

V usage is TRBV7-2 and J usage is TRBJ1-3, with D perhaps matching TRBD1 (6 bases). V was shortened by 6 bases and J by 1 base, with 10 bases between the two germline ends. Germline CDR1 reads SGHTA; CDR2 reads FQGNSA. The CDR3 runs 14 residues. The CDR3 region has the DNA TGTGCCAGCAGAGGAACAGGGTCTGGAAACACCATATATTTT. Amino acids: CASRGTGSGNTIYF.

The gene calls are TRBV27 and TRBJ2-3; 14 bases line up with TRBD2. Germline CDR1 is MNHEY and CDR2 is SMNVEV (reference sequence). The CDR3 is 16 amino acids. The V and J ends lost 5 bases and 4 bases, in that order; junction bases with no gene match: 5. The DNA of the CDR3 is TGTGCCAGCAGTAACCGACTAGCGGGAGGGCCAGATACGCAGTATTTT. This gives the protein CASSNRLAGGPDTQYF.

The chain has TRBV6-2 or TRBV6-3 and TRBJ2-1; 9 bases agree with TRBD2. The CDR3 spans 15 residues. J lost 3 bases, V lost 5 bases, and 5 bases had no gene match. In germline, CDR1 is MNHEY, CDR2 SVGEGT. The CDR3 is CASSPISGSYNEQFF. The CDR3 DNA sequence: TGTGCCAGCAGTCCGATTAGCGGGAGCTACAATGAGCAGTTCTTC.

The chain recombines TRBV11-2 with TRBJ2-4, with 10 bases aligning to TRBD2. The CDR3 has 19 residues. The germline V gene has CDR1 SGHAT and CDR2 FQNNGV. The trim removed 1 base at V and 4 bases at J, leaving 13 bases unmatched. The CDR3 loop reads CASSLAQLNRLAGKNIQYF. The CDR3 nucleotides are TGTGCCAGCAGCTTAGCCCAATTAAACCGACTAGCGGGTAAAAACATTCAGTACTTC.